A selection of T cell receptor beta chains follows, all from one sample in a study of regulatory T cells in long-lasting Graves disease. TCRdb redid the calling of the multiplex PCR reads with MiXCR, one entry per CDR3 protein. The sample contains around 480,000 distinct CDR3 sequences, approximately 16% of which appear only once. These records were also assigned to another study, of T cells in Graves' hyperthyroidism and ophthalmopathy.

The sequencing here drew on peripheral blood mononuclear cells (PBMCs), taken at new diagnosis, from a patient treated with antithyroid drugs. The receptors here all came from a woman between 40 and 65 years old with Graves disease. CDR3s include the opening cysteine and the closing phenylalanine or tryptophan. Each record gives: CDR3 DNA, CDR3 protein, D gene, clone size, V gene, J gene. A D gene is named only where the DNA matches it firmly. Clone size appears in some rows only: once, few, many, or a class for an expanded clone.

CDR3 DNA: TGCGCCAGCAGCTTCTTTGACTTGACCATGAACACTGAAGCTTTCTTT
CDR3 protein: CASSFFDLTMNTEAFF
D gene: NA
clone size: few
V gene: TRBV5-1
J gene: TRBJ1-1

CDR3 DNA: TGTGCCAGCAGTGCCGGGGGGGGCACCAATCAGCCCCAGCATTTT
CDR3 protein: CASSAGGGTNQPQHF
D gene: NA
clone size: many
V gene: TRBV12-3/TRBV12-4
J gene: TRBJ1-5

CDR3 DNA: TGTGCCAGCCTGATACACGGGGTGAAGGAGACCCAGTACTTC
CDR3 protein: CASLIHGVKETQYF
D gene: NA
clone size: many
V gene: TRBV6-1
J gene: TRBJ2-5

CDR3 DNA: TGCAGCGTTGAAGGGGGGGCTAGCAATGAGCAGTTCTTC
CDR3 protein: CSVEGGASNEQFF
D gene: NA
clone size: few
V gene: TRBV29-1
J gene: TRBJ2-1

CDR3 DNA: TGTGCCAGTAACAGGGCTGGTTCACCCCTCCACTTT
CDR3 protein: CASNRAGSPLHF
D gene: NA
clone size: NA
V gene: TRBV19
J gene: TRBJ1-6

CDR3 DNA: TGTGCCAGCAGTTCGATATACCTTCTTTGGGAGGGGGCGAGTGGCACTGAAGCTTTCTTT
CDR3 protein: CASSSIYLLWEGASGTEAFF
D gene: TRBD1
clone size: many
V gene: TRBV28
J gene: TRBJ1-1

CDR3 DNA: TGTGCCAGCAGCTTGGATCAGGGAAGCTATTCACCCCTCCACTTT
CDR3 protein: CASSLDQGSYSPLHF
D gene: NA
clone size: few
V gene: TRBV5-1
J gene: TRBJ1-6

CDR3 DNA: TGCAGTGCTAGAGATCCCCCGACTAGTGGCAATGAGCAGTTCTTC
CDR3 protein: CSARDPPTSGNEQFF
D gene: NA
clone size: NA
V gene: TRBV20-1
J gene: TRBJ2-1

CDR3 DNA: TGTGCCAGCAGCGACGGCCCCGGGACTAGCGGGGCCCCTCAAGAGACCCAGTACTTC
CDR3 protein: CASSDGPGTSGAPQETQYF
D gene: TRBD2
clone size: many
V gene: TRBV2
J gene: TRBJ2-5

CDR3 DNA: TGTGCCAGTAGTGGGGGACAGGCTCGACGGTCAGAAAAACTGTTTTTT
CDR3 protein: CASSGGQARRSEKLFF
D gene: TRBD1
clone size: NA
V gene: TRBV19
J gene: TRBJ1-4

CDR3 DNA: TGTGCCATCTCCACAGGGGAGTTTTATGGCTACACCTTC
CDR3 protein: CAISTGEFYGYTF
D gene: TRBD1
clone size: NA
V gene: TRBV10-3
J gene: TRBJ1-2

CDR3 DNA: TGCGCCAGCAGCCAAGGTCATGGGAACACTGAAGCTTTCTTT
CDR3 protein: CASSQGHGNTEAFF
D gene: NA
clone size: many
V gene: TRBV4-1
J gene: TRBJ1-1

CDR3 DNA: TGTGCCAGCTCACCCGACGGATACAATGAGCAGTTCTTC
CDR3 protein: CASSPDGYNEQFF
D gene: NA
clone size: many
V gene: TRBV18
J gene: TRBJ2-1

CDR3 DNA: TGTGCCAGTAGTACCATGACAGGGCTGGGAAATTATGAGCAGTTCTTC
CDR3 protein: CASSTMTGLGNYEQFF
D gene: TRBD1
clone size: NA
V gene: TRBV19
J gene: TRBJ2-1

CDR3 DNA: TGCAGTGCCCCCTGGACAGCCGCGAGCACTGAAGCTTTCTTT
CDR3 protein: CSAPWTAASTEAFF
D gene: NA
clone size: few
V gene: TRBV20-1
J gene: TRBJ1-1

CDR3 DNA: TGTGCCAGCAGCGGACAGCGGGACTACGAGCAGTACTTC
CDR3 protein: CASSGQRDYEQYF
D gene: NA
clone size: many
V gene: TRBV6-1
J gene: TRBJ2-7

CDR3 DNA: TGCGCCAGCAGCTTGGATGGCTCCTACAATGAGCAGTTCTTC
CDR3 protein: CASSLDGSYNEQFF
D gene: NA
clone size: few
V gene: TRBV5-1
J gene: TRBJ2-1

CDR3 DNA: TGCGCCAGCAGCTTGAACGCAGGGTTTTCCCGTGGATACGAGCAGTACTTC
CDR3 protein: CASSLNAGFSRGYEQYF
D gene: NA
clone size: NA
V gene: TRBV5-1
J gene: TRBJ2-7

CDR3 DNA: TGCGTCAGCAGCTTGGGTAATGAGCAGTTCTTC
CDR3 protein: CVSSLGNEQFF
D gene: NA
clone size: NA
V gene: TRBV5-1
J gene: TRBJ2-1

CDR3 DNA: TGTGCCAGTAGGAGACCAGCGAGGAACACTGAAGCTTTCTTT
CDR3 protein: CASRRPARNTEAFF
D gene: NA
clone size: many
V gene: TRBV7-3
J gene: TRBJ1-1

CDR3 DNA: TGCGCCAGCAGCCAAGTCGACGCTGCCAGCTCTGGAAACACCATATATTTT
CDR3 protein: CASSQVDAASSGNTIYF
D gene: NA
clone size: NA
V gene: TRBV4-1
J gene: TRBJ1-3

CDR3 DNA: TGTGCCAGCAGCTTAGCTTCTAGCGTGTCCACCGGGGAGCTGTTTTTT
CDR3 protein: CASSLASSVSTGELFF
D gene: NA
clone size: NA
V gene: TRBV7-3
J gene: TRBJ2-2

CDR3 DNA: TGTGCCAGCAGAAGACTAGCGGGGGGGCTCAATGAGCAGTTCTTC
CDR3 protein: CASRRLAGGLNEQFF
D gene: TRBD2
clone size: NA
V gene: TRBV6-1
J gene: TRBJ2-1

CDR3 DNA: TGTGCCAGCAGGACCTGGGGCACGGGTACCGGGGAGCTGTTTTTT
CDR3 protein: CASRTWGTGTGELFF
D gene: NA
clone size: few
V gene: TRBV11-2
J gene: TRBJ2-2

CDR3 DNA: TGTGCCAGCAGTTCACTCCCTTATTCGGACAGGGGAGGAGGCTACGAGCAGTACTTC
CDR3 protein: CASSSLPYSDRGGGYEQYF
D gene: TRBD1
clone size: few
V gene: TRBV28
J gene: TRBJ2-7

CDR3 DNA: TGCAGTGCTAGACTGGGGGGGCGCACAGATACGCAGTATTTT
CDR3 protein: CSARLGGRTDTQYF
D gene: NA
clone size: many
V gene: TRBV20-1
J gene: TRBJ2-3

CDR3 DNA: TGCAGTGCTAGAGCCCCCATGGACCACTACGAGCAGTACTTC
CDR3 protein: CSARAPMDHYEQYF
D gene: NA
clone size: many
V gene: TRBV20-1
J gene: TRBJ2-7

CDR3 DNA: TGTGCCAGCAGCGTTTACGGCAAATCGGGCTATGGCTACACCTTC
CDR3 protein: CASSVYGKSGYGYTF
D gene: NA
clone size: many
V gene: TRBV9
J gene: TRBJ1-2

CDR3 DNA: TGTGCCAGCAGCCACCGGGACAGGGGAGCCCTGCGCGGAAACACCATATATTTT
CDR3 protein: CASSHRDRGALRGNTIYF
D gene: TRBD1
clone size: NA
V gene: TRBV3-1
J gene: TRBJ1-3

CDR3 DNA: TGTGCCAGCAGTGCCGGGGTAAACCCTGGATTAGTCAATCAGCCCCAGCATTTT
CDR3 protein: CASSAGVNPGLVNQPQHF
D gene: NA
clone size: many
V gene: TRBV5-5
J gene: TRBJ1-5

CDR3 DNA: TGTGCCAGCAGCCAGGTCGGGGGGGCAAGAGATACGCAGTATTTT
CDR3 protein: CASSQVGGARDTQYF
D gene: TRBD2
clone size: many
V gene: TRBV3-1
J gene: TRBJ2-3

CDR3 DNA: TGTGCCAGCAGCGTAGAGACGTCAAGCTCCTACAATGAGCAGTTCTTC
CDR3 protein: CASSVETSSSYNEQFF
D gene: NA
clone size: few
V gene: TRBV9
J gene: TRBJ2-1

CDR3 DNA: TGTGCCAGCAGTCCATTGGACAGGGGGGGCTCCTACGAGCAGTACTTC
CDR3 protein: CASSPLDRGGSYEQYF
D gene: TRBD1
clone size: many
V gene: TRBV28
J gene: TRBJ2-7

CDR3 DNA: TGTGCCAGCAGAGCCAGATACAGGTCCGGGGAGCTGTTTTTT
CDR3 protein: CASRARYRSGELFF
D gene: NA
clone size: many
V gene: TRBV12-3/TRBV12-4
J gene: TRBJ2-2

CDR3 DNA: TGTGCCAGCAGTTTCGATAAGGGACAGGGAGTCTATGGCTACACCTTC
CDR3 protein: CASSFDKGQGVYGYTF
D gene: TRBD1
clone size: many
V gene: TRBV13
J gene: TRBJ1-2

CDR3 DNA: TGTGCCAGCCAAAAAGGACAGCCGAACTATGGCTACACCTTC
CDR3 protein: CASQKGQPNYGYTF
D gene: NA
clone size: many
V gene: TRBV28
J gene: TRBJ1-2